Presented here are 30 T cell receptor beta chains from one specimen sequenced in a study of CD8+ T cells in alopecia areata. Treatment denoted: oral pan-JAK inhibitor, 5-10 mg twice daily. RNA, once extracted, was reverse transcribed into cDNA for use as the sequencing template. Here immunoSEQ multiplex PCR was the method, and the copy in TCRdb shows in-frame clones only, minus some. The sample consists of approximately 180,000 clones, roughly 58% of them appearing once. The sequencing here drew on CD4+ T cells sorted from blood, taken at approximately week 60, from a patient treated with tofacitinib. All receptors come from a human donor with alopecia areata.

The gene calls are TRBV9 and TRBJ1-2, with a tentative D call TRBD1 (5 bases). This CDR3 is 16 amino acids long. CDR1 SGDLS and CDR2 YYNGEE come from the germline V gene. Trimming removed 0 bases at V and 2 bases at J, with 14 bases between. The CDR3 region is CASSVGGLGLNYGYTF. The CDR3 region has the DNA TGTGCCAGCAGCGTAGGGGGACTTGGGTTAAACTATGGCTACACCTTC. The full variable domain, rest sourced from reference TRBV9 and TRBJ1-2, is DSGVTQTPKHLITATGQRVTLRCSPRSGDLSVYWYQQSLDQGLQFLIQYYNGEERAKGNILERFSAQQFPDLHSELNLSSLELGDSALYFCASSVGGLGLNYGYTFGSGTRLTVV.

The chain employs TRBV29-1 and TRBJ2-7, with D hard to call. Trimming removed 4 bases at V and 3 bases at J, with 7 bases between. There are 11 residues in the CDR3. CDR1 and CDR2 from the germline V gene are SQVTM and ANQGSEA. The CDR3 DNA is TGCAGCGTTGTATCCAGCTACGAGCAGTACTTC. Amino acids: CSVVSSYEQYF.

The gene calls are TRBV2 and TRBJ2-7; no clear D. This CDR3 has 10 amino acids. Germline CDR1 SNHLY, CDR2 FYNNEI. Trimming pared 8 bases from V and 6 bases from J, leaving 8 bases between. Written as DNA, the CDR3 is TGTGCCAGCTCGCGATCCGAGCAGTACTTC. It codes for CASSRSEQYF.

The chain couples TRBV18 to TRBJ1-6, with D uncertain. The V end lost 2 bases, the J end lost 9 bases, and 8 bases lay between the germline ends. CDR3 length: 13 amino acids. CDR1 KGHSH and CDR2 LQKENI come from the germline V gene. The CDR3 loop reads CASSPGVGSPLHF. The CDR3 bases are TGTGCCAGCTCACCAGGGGTGGGTTCACCCCTCCACTTT. Full variable domain (remainder filled in from reference TRBV18 and TRBJ1-6): NAGVMQNPRHLVRRRGQEARLRCSPMKGHSHVYWYRQLPEEGLKFMVYLQKENIIDESGMPKERFSAEFPKEGPSILRIQQVVRGDSAAYFCASSPGVGSPLHFGNGTRLTVT.

This clone was picked up a small number of times. The gene calls are TRBV29-1 and TRBJ2-3, with D hard to call. Trimming cost V 6 bases and J 2 bases, with 9 bases left between them. CDR1 SQVTM and CDR2 ANQGSEA come from the germline V gene. There are 12 residues in the CDR3. The CDR3 loop is CSVHGDTDTQYF. DNA of the CDR3: TGCAGCGTCCATGGAGACACAGATACGCAGTATTTT.

This clone was recorded only once. The V gene is TRBV7-2, the J gene TRBJ2-5, with D possibly matching TRBD1 (6 bases). V lost 6 bases and J lost 1, with 9 bases in between. The CDR3 contains 13 residues. Germline CDR1 reads SGHTA; CDR2 reads FQGNSA. The CDR3 region has the DNA TGTGCCAGCAGACCGGACAGCCAAGAGACCCAGTACTTC. Translating it yields CASRPDSQETQYF.

The chain is built from TRBV5-6 and TRBJ1-2, with 9 bases that match TRBD1. V shed 1 base and J 6 bases; nucleotides not matched to a gene: 7. Germline lookup yields CDR1 SGHDT and CDR2 YYEEEE. CDR3 length: 15 residues. The CDR3 DNA sequence: TGTGCCAGCAGCTTGACAGGGGGCCGTGGGGATGGCTACACCTTC. Its protein is CASSLTGGRGDGYTF.

The chain couples TRBV9 to TRBJ2-1, with a tentative D call TRBD2 (6 bases). With 0 bases removed from V and 10 bases from J, the gap between germline ends came to 17 bases. Germline CDR1 SGDLS, CDR2 YYNGEE. This CDR3 region has 15 residues. CDR3 nucleotide sequence: TGTGCCAGCAGCGTAGTCGGGGGTCAGCAAGGCGAGCAGTTCTTC. It yields the protein CASSVVGGQQGEQFF.

This chain links TRBV7-9 with TRBJ2-5, with 7 nucleotides matching TRBD2. CDR1 is SEHNR and CDR2 is FQNEAQ in the germline V gene (reference sequence). This CDR3 has 15 residues. The J segment lost 4 bases and the V segment lost 5 bases, leaving 10 bases of the junction unmatched. This CDR3 reads CASSPRGGVGETQYF. CDR3 sequence (DNA): TGTGCCAGCAGCCCCCGCGGGGGAGTAGGAGAGACCCAGTACTTC. The whole variable domain, remainder taken from reference TRBV7-9 and TRBJ2-5, is DTGVSQNPRHKITKRGQNVTFRCDPISEHNRLYWYRQTLGQGPEFLTYFQNEAQLEKSRLLSDRFSAERPKGSFSTLEIQRTEQGDSAMYLCASSPRGGVGETQYFGPGTRLLVL.

This clone was found a few times. The rearrangement joins TRBV5-6 to TRBJ2-6, with D unclear. CDR1 and CDR2 (germline): SGHDT, YYEEEE. CDR3 length equals 14 residues. Deletions cut 0 bases from V and 4 bases from J, with 5 bases between. CDR3 in amino acids: CASSLAGGANVLTF. The DNA of the CDR3 is TGTGCCAGCAGCTTGGCCGGGGGGGCCAACGTCCTGACTTTC.

This clone was recorded a few times. DNA for the CDR3: TGTGCCAGCAGTGAATCCTCCGGGACAGGGTTAAATGAGCAGTTCTTC. Its translation: CASSESSGTGLNEQFF. This sequence joins TRBV25-1 and TRBJ2-1; 9 nucleotides align to TRBD1. With V trimmed by 1 base and J by 7 bases, 8 bases remained unmatched. This CDR3 has 16 amino acids. Germline V gene data show CDR1 as MGHDK and CDR2 as SYGVNS.

The J gene is TRBJ2-6, the V gene TRBV5-1; D uncertain. V was trimmed by 0 bases and J by 0 bases, leaving 10 bases between them. Per germline, CDR1 SGHRS and CDR2 YFSETQ. This CDR3 comprises 17 residues. The CDR3 coding sequence is TGCGCCAGCAGCTTGGGTCCGGGTTCCTCTGGGGCCAACGTCCTGACTTTC. The encoded protein is CASSLGPGSSGANVLTF.

The rearrangement joins TRBV7-9 to TRBJ2-7; 8 bases are shared with TRBD1. Germline V lookup: CDR1 SEHNR, CDR2 FQNEAQ (reference sequence). The V gene end was trimmed by 4 bases and the J gene end by 6 bases; junction bases not matched to a gene: 2. The CDR3 consists of 12 residues. CDR3 sequence (DNA): TGTGCCAGCAGCTATGACAGGGGCGAGCAGTACTTC. This encodes CASSYDRGEQYF. The entire variable domain, with the rest obtained from reference TRBV7-9 and TRBJ2-7, is as follows: DTGVSQNPRHKITKRGQNVTFRCDPISEHNRLYWYRQTLGQGPEFLTYFQNEAQLEKSRLLSDRFSAERPKGSFSTLEIQRTEQGDSAMYLCASSYDRGEQYFGPGTRLTVT.

In its sample, this clone was seen a few times. The chain links TRBV5-1 to TRBJ2-7; no clear D gene. Germline V gene lookup returns CDR1 SGHRS and CDR2 YFSETQ. V dropped 0 bases and J dropped 4 bases, with 11 bases sitting between them. CDR3 length: 14 residues. The CDR3 nucleotides read TGCGCCAGCAGCTTGGCCGCGGACGGATACGAGCAGTACTTC. It codes for CASSLAADGYEQYF.

In this sample, this clone turned up a few times. V usage is TRBV29-1 and J usage is TRBJ1-2; unclear D gene. Germline V gives CDR1 SQVTM, CDR2 ANQGSEA. The CDR3 spans 16 residues. Trimming stripped 4 bases from V and 3 bases from J, with 21 bases between. The CDR3 DNA sequence: TGCAGCGTTGGGGCAGTCCTTCACTCCTTGGACTATGGCTACACCTTC. Translated: CSVGAVLHSLDYGYTF.

This clone occurred once. The genes are TRBV19 and TRBJ1-2; D is perhaps TRBD1 (5 bases). The CDR3 contains 16 residues. Germline V CDR1 and CDR2: LNHDA, SQIVND (reference sequence). Trimming took 7 bases from V and 1 from J, leaving 19 bases between them. CDR3 coding DNA: TGTGCCAGTATTCGGGGGACCGGGCTACATAACTATGGCTACACCTTC. Residues: CASIRGTGLHNYGYTF.

The chain couples TRBV5-1 to TRBJ1-1; D call uncertain. The V and J ends lost 1 base and 4 bases respectively, with 8 bases between them. Germline V gives CDR1 SGHRS, CDR2 YFSETQ. The CDR3 runs 13 residues. CDR3 region: CASSLPASTEAFF. DNA for the CDR3: TGCGCCAGCAGCTTGCCGGCTAGCACTGAAGCTTTCTTT.

The chain employs TRBV9 and TRBJ1-4; 7 bases line up with TRBD1. V shed 2 bases and J 10 bases; nucleotides not matched to a gene: 8. Germline values: CDR1 SGDLS, CDR2 YYNGEE. The CDR3 runs to 14 residues. CDR3 amino acids: CASSVRQGDGKLFF. DNA for the CDR3: TGTGCCAGCAGCGTTCGGCAGGGGGATGGAAAACTGTTTTTT.

The chain has TRBV18 and TRBJ2-6, with unresolved D. The ends were cut back, 0 bases at V and 1 base at J, with 16 bases in the middle. The length of the CDR3 is 19 residues. Per the germline V gene, CDR1 is KGHSH and CDR2 is LQKENI. CDR3 in DNA: TGTGCCAGCTCACCACCACTGGGGAAAAAGACGTCTGGGGCCAACGTCCTGACTTTC. Its translation is CASSPPLGKKTSGANVLTF.

The chain recombines TRBV19 with TRBJ1-5; perhaps TRBD1 as D (5 bases). This CDR3 is built from 14 residues. CDR1 LNHDA and CDR2 SQIVND come from the germline V gene (reference sequence). V gave up 7 bases and J gave up 3 bases, with 13 bases separating them. The CDR3 DNA reads TGTGCCAGTATGGGATTACAGGTCAATCAGCCCCAGCATTTT. Translating gives CASMGLQVNQPQHF.

CDR3 coding DNA: TGCAGCGTTGATGGGGGAGATGGCTACACCTTC. As protein: CSVDGGDGYTF. This chain joins TRBV29-1 and TRBJ1-2; possibly TRBD1 for D (5 bases). Trimming left V 3 bases short and J 6 bases short, with 8 bases between. The CDR3 has 11 residues. CDR1 SQVTM and CDR2 ANQGSEA come from the germline V gene.

Written as DNA, the CDR3 is TGTGCCAGCAGTTACGGGTGGTCCCCCGGGGCGACCGAGCAGTACTTC. Encoded protein: CASSYGWSPGATEQYF. V usage is TRBV6-5 and J usage is TRBJ2-7; D tentatively fits TRBD1 or TRBD2 (5 bases each). This CDR3 has 16 residues. Trimming left V 2 bases short and J 6 bases short, with 20 bases between. Germline CDR1 reads MNHEY; CDR2 reads SVGAGI.

This clone has a handful of counts. The rearrangement links TRBV27 to TRBJ2-5; D is uncertain. Germline V CDR1 and CDR2: MNHEY, SMNVEV (reference sequence). The V gene lost 6 bases and the J gene lost 0 bases, with 8 bases spanning the gap. The CDR3 has 13 amino acids. The CDR3 region has the DNA TGTGCCAGCAGGCGACCGAACCAAGAGACCCAGTACTTC. Encoded protein: CASRRPNQETQYF.

Here the CDR3 reads CASSLGLADKETQYF. CDR3 sequence (DNA): TGTGCCAGCAGCTTGGGACTAGCGGACAAAGAGACCCAGTACTTC. The chain carries TRBV5-6 and TRBJ2-5, with 9 bases aligning to TRBD2. This CDR3 is built from 15 residues. CDR1 SGHDT and CDR2 YYEEEE come from the germline V gene. J lost 3 bases, V lost 0 bases, and 3 bases had no gene match.

This chain joins TRBV29-1 and TRBJ1-2; the match to TRBD1 covers 11 bases. Germline V gives CDR1 SQVTM, CDR2 ANQGSEA. The CDR3 is 12 residues long. Trimming at V came to 8 bases and at J to 7 bases, leaving 6 bases not matched to a gene. CDR3 sequence reads: CSIGQGALGYTF. CDR3 coding DNA: TGCAGCATAGGACAGGGGGCGCTTGGCTACACCTTC.

The genes are TRBV30 and TRBJ1-2; TRBD1 aligns across 8 bases. This CDR3 has 12 residues. In germline, CDR1 is GTSNPN, CDR2 SVGIG (reference sequence). CDR3 nucleotide sequence: TGTGCTTCTGCAGGGGGCGTAGGTGGCTACACCTTC. Protein sequence: CASAGGVGGYTF. Based on the CDR3 plus reference TRBV30 and TRBJ1-2, the full variable domain is SQTIHQWPATLVQPVGSPLSLECTVEGTSNPNLYWYRQAAGRGLQLLFYSVGIGQISSEVPQNLSASRPQDRQFILSSKKLLLSDSGFYLCASAGGVGGYTFGSGTRLTVV.

This chain uses TRBV6-5 with TRBJ1-2, with a possible D match to TRBD1 (6 bases). V lost 6 bases and J 6 bases, leaving 14 bases between the germline ends. CDR3 size: 13 residues. Germline CDR1 is MNHEY and CDR2 is SVGAGI. The DNA for the CDR3 is TGTGCCAGCAGGAGGCTACAGGGTAATGGCTACACCTTC. Translating gives CASRRLQGNGYTF.

V is TRBV29-1 and J is TRBJ2-1; D possibly uses TRBD1 or TRBD2 (6 bases each). The CDR3 totals 12 residues. Per germline, CDR1 SQVTM and CDR2 ANQGSEA. The V gene lost 6 bases and the J gene lost 7 bases, with 13 bases spanning the gap. This CDR3 reads CSVGGTINEQFF. CDR3 sequence (DNA): TGCAGCGTAGGCGGGACAATTAATGAGCAGTTCTTC.

In its sample, this clone was seen a few times. J is TRBJ2-7 and V is TRBV5-1, with 7 bases aligning to TRBD2. Per germline, CDR1 SGHRS and CDR2 YFSETQ. This CDR3 region has 13 residues. Unmatched junction bases numbered 7, after V lost 4 bases and J lost 6 bases. CDR3 in amino acids: CASSPSGGLEQYF. In DNA, the CDR3 is TGCGCCAGCAGCCCGTCGGGGGGACTCGAGCAGTACTTC.

The V gene is TRBV28, the J gene TRBJ2-1; D not resolved. CDR1 is MDHEN and CDR2 is SYDVKM in the germline V gene. The V and J ends lost 2 bases and 6 bases respectively, with 8 bases between them. This CDR3 is 13 amino acids long. CDR3 DNA: TGTGCCAGCAGTTTACAGCCTACCAATGAGCAGTTCTTC. It encodes CASSLQPTNEQFF.